This record looks at one TCR beta chain sequence and its context. The antigen is not known. The data were obtained in a study of T cell repertoires in cytomegalovirus infection. About the study: CMV epitopes that were recently identified and HLA-C-restricted were used alongside well-studied HLA-B-restricted ones. Both a matching HLA type and CMV infection were indicated by public TCR beta signatures.

V was pared by 7 bases and J by 2 bases, with 10 bases of the junction left unmatched. CDR1 and CDR2 (germline): LNHDA, SQIVND (reference sequence). CDR3 length: 16 amino acids. Regarding the study as a whole: The response measured ex vivo was dominated by TCR beta clonotypes (HLA-C-restricted and CMV-specific). Individuals carrying CMV plus the relevant HLA were identified by cumulative frequency of public TCR beta families.

Using its own MiXCR run on the reads, TCRdb lists one record per CDR3 protein. The data hold roughly 860,000 distinct CDR3 sequences, with over 25% observed a single time. V usage is TRBV19 and J usage is TRBJ1-5, with 8 bases identical to TRBD1. The TCR was taken from a human donor in good health (CMV status not recorded). Some clones in this sample may be carry-over from other donors' samples. The input for sequencing was cultured CD8+ T cells from PBMCs, taken from culture after CMV antigen stimulation. In DNA, the CDR3 is TGTGCCAGTACTTTGTACGGGACAGGCGGCAATCAGCCCCAGCATTTT. Translation: CASTLYGTGGNQPQHF. Together with reference TRBV19 and TRBJ1-5, the CDR3 gives the full variable domain: DGGITQSPKYLFRKEGQNVTLSCEQNLNHDAMYWYRQDPGQGLRLIYYSQIVNDFQKGDIAEGYSVSREKKESFPLTVTSAQKNPTAFYLCASTLYGTGGNQPQHFGDGTRLSIL.